These T cell receptor beta chains were read from a single sample in a study of blood T cell repertoires in COVID-19. The data were produced by immunoSEQ multiplex PCR, yet TCRdb's version contains in-frame clones alone and is incomplete. The sample holds about 220,000 clones, less than 85% seen once. Sequenced material: peripheral blood. These receptors all stem from a woman older than 75 with acute or convalescent COVID-19. Each CDR3 is given with its conserved first and last residue. A D gene is named only where the DNA matches it firmly. Clone size, where shown, is once, few, many, or a class for clones that have expanded.

D gene,CDR3 length,V gene,clone size,J gene,CDR3 protein,CDR3 DNA
-,12,TRBV5-1,-,TRBJ2-7,CASSLDGGEQYF,TGCGCCAGCAGCTTGGACGGAGGGGAGCAGTACTTC
TRBD1,18,TRBV11-3,-,TRBJ1-6,CASSPGQVPSSYNSPLHF,TGTGCCAGCAGCCCCGGACAGGTTCCGAGCTCCTATAATTCACCCCTCCACTTT
-,14,TRBV2,-,TRBJ1-2,CASSEAGGISGYTF,TGTGCCAGCAGTGAAGCAGGAGGGATTAGTGGCTACACCTTC
TRBD2,15,TRBV27,-,TRBJ2-1,CASRMGGSSYNEQFF,TGTGCCAGCAGGATGGGCGGGAGCTCCTACAATGAGCAGTTCTTC
-,15,TRBV7-2,-,TRBJ2-1,CASAKRIGVYNEQFF,TGTGCCAGCGCTAAACGGATCGGGGTCTACAATGAGCAGTTCTTC
-,14,TRBV5-4,-,TRBJ1-4,CASSLQGTNEKLFF,TGTGCCAGCAGCTTGCAGGGGACTAATGAAAAACTGTTTTTT
-,15,TRBV28,-,TRBJ1-1,CASSSPGLKSTEAFF,TGTGCCAGCAGTTCTCCGGGACTCAAGAGCACTGAAGCTTTCTTT
-,15,TRBV19,-,TRBJ1-1,CASRTQGSLITEAFF,TGTGCCAGTAGGACACAGGGTAGTCTGATCACTGAAGCTTTCTTT
TRBD1,15,TRBV4-1,-,TRBJ2-2,CASSHGQGRPGELFF,TGCGCCAGCAGCCACGGACAGGGAAGGCCCGGGGAGCTGTTTTTT
TRBD1,13,TRBV5-4,few,TRBJ1-2,CASSFDRGLGYTF,TGTGCCAGCAGTTTCGACAGGGGGCTAGGCTACACCTTC
-,14,TRBV24-1,-,TRBJ2-3,CATSPRLGSDTQYF,TGTGCCACCAGCCCCAGACTAGGGTCAGATACGCAGTATTTT
TRBD2,15,TRBV5-4,-,TRBJ2-1,CASSLAGLAGNEQFF,TGTGCCAGCAGCTTGGCCGGGTTAGCGGGGAATGAGCAGTTCTTC
TRBD1,14,TRBV11-3,-,TRBJ1-6,CASSRGTVNSPLHF,TGTGCCAGCAGCCGCGGGACAGTTAATTCACCCCTCCACTTT
TRBD1,13,TRBV6-5,-,TRBJ1-2,CASRDRGYQGYTF,TGTGCCAGCAGGGACAGGGGGTATCAGGGCTACACCTTC
-,11,TRBV28,-,TRBJ2-7,CASSLSDEQYF,TGTGCCAGCAGCCTTTCGGACGAGCAGTACTTC
-,16,TRBV19,-,TRBJ1-2,CASSAGTRSPNYGYTF,TGTGCCAGTAGTGCCGGGACACGGTCCCCTAACTATGGCTACACCTTC
-,10,TRBV29-1,-,TRBJ1-1,CSVQEVRAFF,TGCAGCGTTCAGGAAGTAAGGGCTTTCTTT
-,14,TRBV6-5,-,TRBJ2-2,CAIRGIRGTGELFF,TGTGCCATCCGAGGTATCAGGGGCACCGGGGAGCTGTTTTTT
-,13,TRBV10-3,once,TRBJ1-5,CAISAINGQPQHF,TGTGCCATCAGTGCCATCAACGGGCAGCCCCAGCATTTT
TRBD1,13,TRBV7-2,few,TRBJ2-3,CASSDRVADTQYF,TGTGCCAGCAGCGACAGGGTTGCAGATACGCAGTATTTT
TRBD1,16,TRBV28,-,TRBJ2-2,CASSGPGQGNTGELFF,TGTGCCAGCAGTGGGCCGGGACAGGGGAACACCGGGGAGCTGTTTTTT
-,14,TRBV7-3,once,TRBJ1-1,CASSLIGVGTEAFF,TGTGCCAGCAGCTTAATAGGGGTAGGCACTGAAGCTTTCTTT
TRBD2,16,TRBV3-1/TRBV3-2,few,TRBJ2-1,CASSQDMRGGRNEQFF,TGTGCCAGCAGCCAAGATATGCGGGGGGGCAGGAATGAGCAGTTCTTC
-,15,TRBV7-2,-,TRBJ2-3,CASSLDSHPTDTQYF,TGTGCCAGCAGCTTAGACAGCCACCCCACAGATACGCAGTATTTT
-,15,TRBV14,once,TRBJ1-3,CASSQLPGSGNTIYF,TGTGCCAGCAGCCAGCTGCCCGGCTCTGGAAACACCATATATTTT
-,16,TRBV5-8,-,TRBJ1-6,CASSLARGGANSPLHF,TGTGCCAGCAGCTTGGCCCGCGGGGGAGCCAATTCACCCCTCCACTTT
TRBD1,14,TRBV5-1,-,TRBJ2-5,CASSITGQGETQYF,TGCGCCAGCAGCATAACCGGACAGGGTGAGACCCAGTACTTC
-,13,TRBV3-1/TRBV3-2,few,TRBJ2-2,CATRGWGTGELFF,TGTGCCACCCGGGGGTGGGGCACCGGGGAGCTGTTTTTT
-,13,TRBV15,-,TRBJ1-5,CATSRERAELQHF,TGTGCCACCAGCAGAGAGAGAGCGGAGCTCCAGCATTTT
TRBD1,15,TRBV7-9,-,TRBJ1-6,CASSFMTGSNSPLHF,TGTGCCAGCAGCTTCATGACAGGGAGCAATTCACCCCTCCACTTT
-,13,TRBV18,-,TRBJ2-5,CASSLAPQETQYF,TGTGCCAGCTCCTTAGCGCCTCAAGAGACCCAGTACTTC
-,13,TRBV7-3,-,TRBJ1-6,CASSPRVGEPLHF,TGTGCCAGCAGCCCCAGGGTTGGGGAACCCCTCCACTTT
-,14,TRBV18,-,TRBJ2-1,CASSRDTGYNEQFF,TGTGCCAGCTCAAGGGACACCGGATACAATGAGCAGTTCTTC
TRBD1,14,TRBV28,-,TRBJ2-7,CASSPTGGIYEQYF,TGTGCCAGCAGTCCAACAGGGGGCATCTACGAGCAGTACTTC
-,12,TRBV6-6,-,TRBJ1-5,CASSPGDQPQHF,TGTGCCAGCAGTCCAGGGGATCAGCCCCAGCATTTT
TRBD2,15,TRBV7-9,-,TRBJ2-3,CASSRTSGATDTQYF,TGTGCCAGCAGCCGGACTAGCGGGGCGACAGATACGCAGTATTTT
TRBD2,15,TRBV19,once,TRBJ2-1,CASSPGLAGYNEQFF,TGTGCCAGTAGTCCCGGACTAGCGGGGTACAATGAGCAGTTCTTC
-,15,TRBV5-5,-,TRBJ2-7,CASKMSLSISYEQYF,TGTGCCAGCAAGATGAGCCTATCCATCTCCTACGAGCAGTACTTC
-,13,TRBV12-5,few,TRBJ1-5,CASAPGEGQPQHF,TGTGCTAGTGCCCCAGGGGAGGGTCAGCCCCAGCATTTT
-,15,TRBV11-3,-,TRBJ2-3,CASSLIGGGTDTQYF,TGTGCCAGCAGCTTAATCGGGGGTGGGACAGATACGCAGTATTTT
TRBD2,16,TRBV7-2,-,TRBJ2-3,CASSFGLAGGTDTQYF,TGTGCCAGCAGCTTCGGGCTAGCGGGGGGTACAGATACGCAGTATTTT
-,16,TRBV11-3,-,TRBJ2-1,CASSLDPGRVANEQFF,TGTGCCAGCAGCTTAGATCCGGGCAGGGTTGCCAATGAGCAGTTCTTC
-,13,TRBV6-6,-,TRBJ1-2,CASSLTVNYGYTF,TGTGCCAGCAGTCTTACAGTTAACTATGGCTACACCTTC